These 6 T cell receptor beta chains were sequenced from one sample in a study of cytomegalovirus exposure and HLA in healthy donors. PCR amplification relied on 60 Vbeta primers (plus 13 Jbeta primers). The repertoire was sequenced with immunoSEQ multiplex PCR; TCRdb's copy has only in-frame clones and lacks some. There are over 90,000 clones in the sample; around 79% occur only once, and approximately 4% lies in the top ten. The specimen sequenced was PBMCs. The receptors derive from a man aged 45-65 years in good health and CMV-seropositive.

This clone has more than one count but fewer than ten. The rearrangement uses TRBV29-1 and TRBJ1-1; D remains ambiguous. The CDR3 spans 14 residues. Germline CDR1 SQVTM, CDR2 ANQGSEA. Trimming removed 0 bases at V and 3 bases at J, with 11 bases between. The CDR3 is CSVEDLGRHTEAFF. The CDR3 nucleotides read TGCAGCGTTGAAGATTTAGGGAGGCACACTGAAGCTTTCTTT.

CDR3 sequence reads: CASSVDRGLTQYF. As DNA, the CDR3 is TGTGCCAGCAGTGTAGACAGGGGGCTGACCCAGTACTTC. The V gene is TRBV28, the J gene TRBJ2-5, with TRBD1 matching 10 bases. The CDR3 sequence is 13 residues long. The germline CDR1 and CDR2 sequences are MDHEN and SYDVKM. With 5 bases clipped from V and 7 bases from J, the junction kept 4 bases outside the gene matches.

The J gene is TRBJ2-5, the V gene TRBV29-1, with a weak D call TRBD1 (6 bases). CDR1 is SQVTM, CDR2 ANQGSEA, per germline. This CDR3 is 12 amino acids long. The V end was cut by 4 bases, the J end by 11 bases, with 17 bases between. The CDR3 DNA follows: TGCAGCGTTGGGGGGCAGGGTAAAGAGCAGTACTTC. This translates into CSVGGQGKEQYF.

This chain links TRBV13 with TRBJ2-7, with 12 bases that match TRBD2. The V segment lost 5 bases and the J segment 6 bases; nucleotides outside the gene matches: 11. CDR1 and CDR2 (germline): PRHDT, FYEKMQ (reference sequence). This CDR3 has 16 residues. The CDR3 DNA follows: TGTGCCAGCAGCCACCGGACTAGCGGGGAGGCTCTCGAGCAGTACTTC. Its protein is CASSHRTSGEALEQYF.

The chain uses TRBV9 and TRBJ2-3, with D tentatively TRBD2 (6 bases). This CDR3 spans 14 amino acids. V dropped 4 bases and J dropped 4 bases, with 13 bases sitting between them. The germline V gene has CDR1 SGDLS and CDR2 YYNGEE. For the CDR3, the DNA is TGTGCCAGCAGCCCCGCGGGGACCTCAGATACGCAGTATTTT. Translated, it gives CASSPAGTSDTQYF.

V gene TRBV5-4 combines with J gene TRBJ1-3; D gene unclear. Germline V lookup: CDR1 SGHNT, CDR2 YYREEE (reference sequence). This CDR3 comprises 12 residues. Trimming removed 5 bases at V and 3 bases at J, with 6 bases between. This CDR3 is CASSFNGNTIYF. The CDR3 bases are TGTGCCAGCAGTTTTAATGGAAACACCATATATTTT.